The rows below give T cell receptor beta chains drawn from one sample of a study of monozygotic twins with inflammatory bowel disease. From its re-call of the 5' RACE reads, TCRdb lists each CDR3 protein once, without DNA. The sample table includes approximately 330,000 distinct CDR3 sequences. Sequencing used blood. The receptors were gathered from a human donor with ulcerative colitis or Crohn's disease, or a healthy co-twin of an affected twin (not recorded which). Each CDR3 is given with its conserved first and last residue.

cdr3_length	v_call	j_call	cdr3_aa
14	TRBV10-3	TRBJ2-7	CAISEQENAYEQYF
14	TRBV20-1	TRBJ2-1	CSASPGRGYNEQFF
15	TRBV19	TRBJ2-2	CASSGRGTNTGELFF
14	TRBV28	TRBJ2-3	CASFPGLATDTQYF
12	TRBV29-1	TRBJ2-4	CSVSGGGNIQYF
19	TRBV28	TRBJ2-3	CASSLPSGRAASSTDTQYF
15	TRBV20-1	TRBJ2-3	CSASGGGAMTDTQYF
13	TRBV20-1	TRBJ2-7	CSARDTTEYEQYF
15	TRBV6-1	TRBJ2-7	CASSPRQGGSYEQYF
15	TRBV2	TRBJ2-1	CASEDRRGRRGEQFF
17	TRBV12-3/TRBV12-4	TRBJ1-4	CASSFGTGDVFGEKLFF
14	TRBV2	TRBJ2-7	CASSAGVGNYEQYF
14	TRBV6-6	TRBJ1-5	CASSLQGGGQPQHF
13	TRBV28	TRBJ2-3	CASVGGGPDTQYF
17	TRBV9	TRBJ1-1	CASSVSPGRNSGTEAFF
15	TRBV10-3	TRBJ2-7	CAISEGQGPDGEQYF